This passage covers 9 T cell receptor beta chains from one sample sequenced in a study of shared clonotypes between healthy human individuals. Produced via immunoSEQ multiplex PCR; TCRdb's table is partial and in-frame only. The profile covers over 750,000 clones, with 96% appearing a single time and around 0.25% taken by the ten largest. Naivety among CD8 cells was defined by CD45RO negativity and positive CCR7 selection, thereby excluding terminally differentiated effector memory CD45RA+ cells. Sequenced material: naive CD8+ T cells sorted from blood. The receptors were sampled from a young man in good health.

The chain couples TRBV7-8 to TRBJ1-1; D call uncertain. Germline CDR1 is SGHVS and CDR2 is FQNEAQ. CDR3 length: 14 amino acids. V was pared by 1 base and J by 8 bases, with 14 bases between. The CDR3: CASSLGGLNLEAFF. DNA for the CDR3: TGTGCCAGCAGCTTAGGTGGCCTGAACTTGGAAGCTTTCTTT.

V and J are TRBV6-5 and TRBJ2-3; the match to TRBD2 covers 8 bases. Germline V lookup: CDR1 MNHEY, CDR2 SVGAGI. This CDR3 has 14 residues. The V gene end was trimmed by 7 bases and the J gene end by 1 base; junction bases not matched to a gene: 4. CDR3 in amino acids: CASTEAGGTDTQYF. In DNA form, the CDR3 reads TGTGCCAGCACTGAAGCGGGGGGCACAGATACGCAGTATTTT.

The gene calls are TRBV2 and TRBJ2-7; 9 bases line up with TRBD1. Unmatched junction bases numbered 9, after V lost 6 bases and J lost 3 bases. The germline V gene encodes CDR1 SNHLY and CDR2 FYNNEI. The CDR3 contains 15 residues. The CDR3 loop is CASSVTGTGIYEQYF. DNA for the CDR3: TGTGCCAGCAGCGTAACCGGGACAGGGATCTACGAGCAGTACTTC.

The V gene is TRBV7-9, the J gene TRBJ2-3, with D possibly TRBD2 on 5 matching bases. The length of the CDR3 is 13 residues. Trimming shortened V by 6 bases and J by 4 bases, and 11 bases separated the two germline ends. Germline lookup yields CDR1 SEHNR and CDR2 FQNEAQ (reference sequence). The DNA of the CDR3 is TGTGCCAGCAGAGACCCGGGATCAGATACGCAGTATTTT. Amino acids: CASRDPGSDTQYF.

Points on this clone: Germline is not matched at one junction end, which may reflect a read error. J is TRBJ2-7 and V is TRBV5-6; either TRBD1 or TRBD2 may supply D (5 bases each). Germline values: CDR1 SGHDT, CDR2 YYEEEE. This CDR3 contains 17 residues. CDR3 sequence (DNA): TGTGCCAGCAGTCAACGGGATGAGGGCGGAGCCATCGTGGGGCGTTGGTTC. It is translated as CASSQRDEGGAIVGRWF.

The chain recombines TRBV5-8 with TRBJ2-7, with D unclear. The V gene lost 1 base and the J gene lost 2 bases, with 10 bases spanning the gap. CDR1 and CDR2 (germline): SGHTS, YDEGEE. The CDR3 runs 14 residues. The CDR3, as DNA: TGTGCCAGCAGCTTGCTTCCTCAGACCTACGAGCAGTACTTC. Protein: CASSLLPQTYEQYF. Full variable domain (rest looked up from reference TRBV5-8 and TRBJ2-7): EAGVTQSPTHLIKTRGQQATLRCSPISGHTSVYWYQQALGLGLQFLLWYDEGEERNRGNFPPRFSGRQFPNYSSELNVNALELEDSALYLCASSLLPQTYEQYFGPGTRLTVT.

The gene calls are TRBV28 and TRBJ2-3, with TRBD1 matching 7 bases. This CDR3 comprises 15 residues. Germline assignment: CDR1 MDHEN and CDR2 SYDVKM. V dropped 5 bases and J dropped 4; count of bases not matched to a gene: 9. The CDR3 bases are TGTGCCAGCAGTAGGGGGCCCAGGGTCCCAGATACGCAGTATTTT. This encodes CASSRGPRVPDTQYF.

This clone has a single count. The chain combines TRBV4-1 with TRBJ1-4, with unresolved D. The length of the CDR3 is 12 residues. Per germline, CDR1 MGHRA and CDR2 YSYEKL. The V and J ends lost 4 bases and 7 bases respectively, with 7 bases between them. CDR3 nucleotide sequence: TGCGCCAGCAGCCGCGCGGGTGAAAAACTGTTTTTT. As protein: CASSRAGEKLFF.

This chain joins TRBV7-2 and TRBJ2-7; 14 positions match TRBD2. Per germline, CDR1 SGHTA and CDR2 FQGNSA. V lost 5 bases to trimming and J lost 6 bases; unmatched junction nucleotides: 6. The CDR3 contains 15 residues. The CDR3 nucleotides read TGTGCCAGCAGCCTGCGACTAGCGGGAGGGCCCGAGCAGTACTTC. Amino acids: CASSLRLAGGPEQYF.